This T cell receptor (beta chain) was retrieved from a study of blood T cell repertoires in COVID-19. Study at large: The United States, Italy and Spain were the sources of the acute and convalescent COVID-19 samples. PBMCs, B-cell-depleted T cells, or T cells provided the cDNA or gDNA that made up the material.

Methods used by the authors: Using reference gene primer amplification, nucleated cell counts were estimated. Profiling relied on immunoSEQ multiplex PCR, and the TCRdb table lists in-frame clones only, not all of them. V, J and clone size are taken as reported in that table, and D and trimming were inferred from the DNA itself. The profile covers about 160,000 clones, with over 75% appearing a single time and around 1.2% taken by the ten largest. The CDR3 has 14 amino acids. Germline CDR1 reads SGHTS; CDR2 reads YDEGEE. Trimming took off 0 bases at V and 6 bases at J, with 9 bases between the two ends.

The clonotype originates from a man in his fifties or sixties who had recovered from COVID-19. The sequenced sample was peripheral blood. The chain combines TRBV5-8 with TRBJ2-2; D is ambiguous. CDR3 region: CASSLGSEPGELFF. Here the CDR3 DNA reads TGTGCCAGCAGCTTGGGGAGCGAGCCCGGGGAGCTGTTTTTT.